One sample yielded the 22 T cell receptor beta chains listed below, sequenced in a study of Graves' ophthalmopathy and Graves' hyperthyroidism. RNA transcripts were the source from which TCR beta CDR3 regions were amplified. RT-PCR was first run with HTBI primers, then multiplex PCR in a second round. TCRdb re-called the multiplex PCR reads with MiXCR, one entry per CDR3 protein. The data show 900,000 to 1,200,000 distinct CDR3 sequences, with about two fifths seen just once and approximately 10% held by the top ten. The sample was peripheral blood or thyroid tissue (not recorded which). The receptors derive from an adult man with Graves' hyperthyroidism.

As concerns this clonotype: A much larger clone is a single base away; this may be a read error. The CDR3 DNA sequence: TGTGCCAGTAAAGAACTGGGACAGAGCTCTGGAAACACCATATATTTT. It yields the protein CASKELGQSSGNTIYF. V is TRBV19 and J is TRBJ1-3, with 7 bases fitting TRBD1. The CDR3 contains 16 residues. The germline V gene encodes CDR1 LNHDA and CDR2 SQIVND (reference sequence). J lost 0 bases, V lost 7 bases, and 9 bases had no gene match.

This clonotype occurred a few times. The V gene is TRBV6-2 or TRBV6-3, the J gene TRBJ1-6; D is undetermined. V was shortened by 4 bases and J by 9 bases, with 4 bases between the two germline ends. Per the germline V gene, CDR1 is MNHEY and CDR2 is SVGEGT. The CDR3 sequence is 11 residues long. The CDR3 coding sequence is TGTGCCAGCAGTTCCCCTTCACCCCTCCACTTT. It codes for CASSSPSPLHF.

The chain joins TRBV5-1 to TRBJ1-6; 7 bases fit TRBD1. CDR1 and CDR2 (germline): SGHRS, YFSETQ. The V segment lost 4 bases and the J segment 9 bases; nucleotides outside the gene matches: 13. This CDR3 has 16 amino acids. The CDR3 region is CASSPQGDVGSSPLHF. The CDR3 bases are TGCGCCAGCAGCCCCCAGGGGGACGTCGGATCTTCACCCCTCCACTTT.

This clonotype was counted ten times or more. This chain connects TRBV20-1 to TRBJ2-5; 13 bases map to TRBD2. Losses at the gene ends were 4 bases for V and 5 bases for J; bases not matched to a gene: 13. This CDR3 has 17 amino acids. CDR1 DFQATT and CDR2 SNEGSKA come from the germline V gene (reference sequence). The CDR3 spells CSATGTSGAGAGETQYF. The CDR3 DNA sequence: TGCAGTGCTACCGGGACTAGCGGGGCGGGCGCTGGCGAGACCCAGTACTTC.

A note on this clonotype: One junction end does not reproduce the germline sequence, and a read error may be involved. The J gene is TRBJ2-5, the V gene TRBV19; 7 bases are shared with TRBD2. Germline-derived CDR1 and CDR2 are LNHDA and SQIVND (reference sequence). The CDR3 is 15 residues long. The CDR3 loop reads CASSNPGTTKETQYF. CDR3 DNA: TGTGCCAGCAGTAACCCCGGGACTACAAAAGAGACCCAGTACTTC.

The rearrangement joins TRBV28 to TRBJ1-5; a weak D match, TRBD1 (5 bases). The V end lost 4 bases, the J end lost 6 bases, and 19 bases lay between the germline ends. The CDR3 length is 16 residues. Germline CDR1 MDHEN, CDR2 SYDVKM. The CDR3 loop reads CASSSTEQGAAQPQHF. For the CDR3, the DNA is TGTGCCAGCAGTTCCACGGAGCAGGGCGCCGCTCAGCCCCAGCATTTT.

This clonotype was found once. The chain joins TRBV6-6 to TRBJ2-7, with D perhaps matching TRBD2 (5 bases). V was cut by 0 bases and J by 6 bases, with 12 bases left in between. Germline V gives CDR1 MNHNY, CDR2 SVGAGI (reference sequence). The CDR3 is 14 residues long. This CDR3 is CASSYSEDGGEQYF. Here the CDR3 DNA reads TGTGCCAGCAGTTACTCTGAGGACGGAGGCGAGCAGTACTTC.

DNA of the CDR3: TGTGCCATCAGTGCGGTGGATCTAGGGGTCGTGCAGTACTTC. Its protein product is CAISAVDLGVVQYF. The rearrangement links TRBV10-3 to TRBJ2-7, with D tentatively TRBD1 (5 bases). Trimming took off 4 bases at V and 9 bases at J, with 19 bases between the two ends. CDR3 size: 14 residues. Germline-derived CDR1 and CDR2 are ENHRY and SYGVKD.

This chain connects TRBV29-1 to TRBJ2-4, with D hard to call. CDR3 length equals 13 residues. Trimming took 6 bases from V and 0 from J, leaving 9 bases between them. Germline V CDR1 and CDR2: SQVTM, ANQGSEA. This CDR3 is CSVGSLAKNIQYF. The CDR3, as DNA: TGCAGCGTCGGCTCTCTAGCCAAAAACATTCAGTACTTC.

This clonotype was seen many times. The chain recombines TRBV24-1 with TRBJ2-7; a weak D match, TRBD1 (6 bases). This CDR3 has 15 residues. Deletions cut 3 bases from V and 5 bases from J, with 16 bases between. In germline, CDR1 is KGHDR, CDR2 SFDVKD. The CDR3 sequence: CATSDVGQGNNEQYF. The CDR3 DNA is TGTGCCACCAGTGATGTTGGGCAGGGGAACAACGAGCAGTACTTC.

This clonotype occurred many times. This chain joins TRBV20-1 and TRBJ2-5, with 10 nucleotides matching TRBD2. The germline gives CDR1 DFQATT, CDR2 SNEGSKA (reference sequence). The CDR3 runs 16 residues. V lost 4 bases to trimming and J lost 2 bases; unmatched junction nucleotides: 10. CDR3 coding DNA: TGCAGTGCTAAAGACTTAGCGGGGGGACCACAAGAGACCCAGTACTTC. This sequence encodes CSAKDLAGGPQETQYF.

Ten or more counts support this clonotype. The genes are TRBV20-1 and TRBJ1-6; TRBD1 is a possible D gene (6 bases). The CDR3 runs to 14 residues. Deletions cut 3 bases from V and 7 bases from J, with 13 bases between. Per the germline V gene, CDR1 is DFQATT and CDR2 is SNEGSKA (reference sequence). The CDR3 sequence is CSASLARGNSPLHF. The CDR3 DNA is TGCAGTGCTAGTTTGGCCAGGGGCAATTCACCCCTCCACTTT.

The genes are TRBV12-3 or TRBV12-4 and TRBJ1-3; D is possibly TRBD1 (6 bases). There are 18 residues in the CDR3. V was pared by 6 bases and J by 0 bases, with 21 bases between. The CDR3 loop reads CASSQEARQVISGNTIYF. CDR3 in DNA: TGTGCCAGCAGCCAAGAAGCTCGACAGGTAATCTCTGGAAACACCATATATTTT.

V usage is TRBV12-3 or TRBV12-4 and J usage is TRBJ1-1; D remains ambiguous. The CDR3 extends over 12 amino acids. V was pared by 3 bases and J by 6 bases, with 8 bases between. CDR3 nucleotide sequence: TGTGCCAGCAGTTTCCCGACATCTGAAGCTTTCTTT. It specifies CASSFPTSEAFF.

The chain joins TRBV7-9 to TRBJ2-2, with 9 positions matching TRBD2. CDR3 length: 16 amino acids. V trimming: 6 bases; J trimming: 3 bases; junction bases outside the gene matches: 8. Germline loops: CDR1 SEHNR, CDR2 FQNEAQ (reference sequence). The CDR3 loop is CASSPNSGGDTGELFF. Written as DNA, the CDR3 is TGTGCCAGCAGTCCGAATAGCGGGGGCGACACCGGGGAGCTGTTTTTT.

The sample holds many counts of this clonotype. This CDR3 is CASRTDEGRANYGYTF. DNA for the CDR3: TGTGCCAGCAGGACCGACGAGGGGAGAGCTAACTATGGCTACACCTTC. The chain links TRBV6-5 to TRBJ1-2, with a tentative D call TRBD1 (5 bases). The CDR3 covers 16 residues. Germline lookup yields CDR1 MNHEY and CDR2 SVGAGI. V lost 6 bases to trimming and J lost 0 bases, with 17 bases between them.

V is TRBV29-1 and J is TRBJ1-2; D is uncertain. From germline, CDR1 is SQVTM and CDR2 ANQGSEA. Trimming stripped 2 bases from V and 12 bases from J, with 16 bases between. This CDR3 spans 12 amino acids. CDR3 sequence reads: CSVESLGPGNTF. The CDR3 nucleotides are TGCAGCGTTGAATCACTCGGGCCTGGAAACACCTTC. Complete variable domain (other parts from reference TRBV29-1 and TRBJ1-2): SAVISQKPSRDICQRGTSLTIQCQVDSQVTMMFWYRQQPGQSLTLIATANQGSEATYESGFVIDKFPISRPNLTFSTLTVSNMSPEDSSIYLCSVESLGPGNTFGSGTRLTVV.

This clonotype was recorded at least ten times. V gene TRBV6-4 combines with J gene TRBJ1-2; D is ambiguous. This CDR3 comprises 12 residues. CDR1 is MRHNA, CDR2 SNTAGT, per germline. V lost 7 bases and J lost 4, with 10 bases in between. The CDR3 protein is CASTPGFYGYTF. The CDR3 nucleotides read TGTGCCAGCACTCCCGGGTTCTATGGCTACACCTTC.

In its sample, this clonotype was seen many times. This chain joins TRBV20-1 and TRBJ2-5; 9 nucleotides agree with TRBD2. Germline CDR1 DFQATT, CDR2 SNEGSKA (reference sequence). CDR3 size: 15 residues. The junction had 9 bases not matched to a gene; V was cut back by 4 bases and J by 3 bases. The CDR3 sequence is CSATQWTSAKETQYF. The DNA of the CDR3 is TGCAGTGCTACCCAATGGACTAGCGCAAAAGAGACCCAGTACTTC.

Worth noting for this clonotype: A much bigger clone sits one base away, suggesting this may be a read error. The chain has TRBV7-2 and TRBJ1-2; TRBD1 might be the D (5 bases). The germline V and J ends were trimmed by 3 bases and 8 bases, with 16 bases remaining between them. Germline CDR1 reads SGHTA; CDR2 reads FQGNSA. The CDR3 totals 14 residues. The CDR3 bases are TGTGCCAGCAGCTTCGGGACTGACCTATCGGGCTACACCTTC. As protein: CASSFGTDLSGYTF.

This clonotype has at least ten counts. This rearrangement joins TRBV11-2 to TRBJ2-5; the match to TRBD2 covers 14 bases. CDR1 SGHAT and CDR2 FQNNGV come from the germline V gene. This CDR3 is built from 16 residues. V dropped 5 bases and J dropped 10; count of bases not matched to a gene: 12. The CDR3: CASSPRLAGGLGDQYF. In DNA, the CDR3 is TGTGCCAGCAGCCCTAGACTAGCGGGAGGGCTTGGGGACCAGTACTTC.

This chain connects TRBV9 to TRBJ1-5; tentative D call: TRBD1 (5 bases). V was cut by 4 bases and J by 7 bases, with 15 bases left in between. CDR3 length equals 14 residues. Germline CDR1 and CDR2: SGDLS and YYNGEE. The CDR3 is CASSPLGGRQPQHF. In nucleotides, the CDR3 is TGTGCCAGCAGCCCTCTTGGGGGGAGACAGCCCCAGCATTTT.